This is a list of T cell receptor beta chains from one sample in a study of cytomegalovirus exposure and HLA in healthy donors. Sequencing used immunoSEQ multiplex PCR; TCRdb keeps in-frame clones, though not all of them. The data contain about 150,000 clones, around 75% of them singletons. The sample taken for sequencing was PBMCs. The receptors shown here come from a woman aged 40 to 50 in good health and CMV-seronegative. Each CDR3 is given with its conserved first and last residue. The D gene is left open where the match is weak. Only part of the rows carry a size: once, few, many, or a class if the clone is expanded.

D gene	clone size	V gene	J gene	CDR3 protein	CDR3 DNA
TRBD1	-	TRBV6-6	TRBJ1-1	CASSLESGGKDTEAFF	TGTGCCAGCAGTTTGGAATCAGGGGGCAAGGACACTGAAGCTTTCTTT
TRBD1	-	TRBV27	TRBJ2-5	CASSLTGEQETQYF	TGTGCCAGCAGTCTAACAGGGGAACAAGAGACCCAGTACTTC
-	-	TRBV5-1	TRBJ1-1	CASSFQMNTEAFF	TGCGCCAGCAGCTTCCAGATGAACACTGAAGCTTTCTTT
TRBD2	few	TRBV6-6	TRBJ2-7	CASTRPGLANEQYF	TGTGCCAGCACTAGGCCGGGACTAGCGAACGAGCAGTACTTC
-	-	TRBV18	TRBJ2-3	CASSPAGSRGDTQYF	TGTGCCAGCTCACCGGCCGGGTCTCGGGGAGATACGCAGTATTTT
-	few	TRBV30	TRBJ1-2	CALQGYGYTF	TGTGCCCTACAGGGCTATGGCTACACCTTC
TRBD1	-	TRBV10-3	TRBJ2-1	CAISERQGGSSYNEQFF	TGTGCCATCAGTGAGAGACAGGGGGGGAGCTCCTACAATGAGCAGTTCTTC
-	-	TRBV10-2	TRBJ1-1	CASTPEGETEAFF	TGCGCCAGCACCCCCGAGGGGGAGACTGAAGCTTTCTTT
-	-	TRBV28	TRBJ2-7	CASGYAKQVSYEQYF	TGTGCCAGCGGGTACGCTAAACAGGTTTCCTACGAGCAGTACTTC
TRBD1	-	TRBV2	TRBJ2-6	CASMHTGTGKAGANVLTF	TGTGCCAGCATGCATACCGGGACAGGGAAAGCGGGGGCCAACGTCCTGACTTTC
TRBD2	-	TRBV7-7	TRBJ2-5	CASSSIAGVGETQYF	TGTGCCAGCAGCTCCATAGCGGGAGTTGGGGAGACCCAGTACTTC
-	-	TRBV4-1	TRBJ1-2	CASSPMTRRGYGYTF	TGCGCCAGCAGCCCTATGACCCGGCGGGGCTATGGCTACACCTTC
TRBD1	-	TRBV6-5	TRBJ1-6	CASSYEQGTYNSPLHF	TGTGCCAGCAGTTACGAACAGGGGACTTATAATTCACCCCTCCACTTT
TRBD1	-	TRBV6-6	TRBJ1-4	CASSYRTGGEKLFF	TGTGCCAGCAGTTATAGGACAGGGGGTGAAAAACTGTTTTTT
-	-	TRBV7-8	TRBJ2-2	CASSLNGRRPRELFF	TGTGCCAGCAGCTTAAACGGAAGGCGGCCCCGGGAGCTGTTTTTT
TRBD1	-	TRBV4-1	TRBJ1-1	CASSQGGQQAFF	TGCGCCAGCAGCCAAGGGGGACAGCAAGCTTTCTTT
-	-	TRBV28	TRBJ2-7	CASSRTYRSYEQYF	TGTGCCAGCAGTCGTACATACCGCTCCTACGAGCAGTACTTC
-	-	TRBV5-6	TRBJ1-6	CASNLGARRSSYNSPLHF	TGTGCCAGCAACCTTGGTGCTCGTAGGAGCTCCTATAATTCACCCCTCCACTTT
-	-	TRBV5-1	TRBJ2-1	CASSTGLPNNEQFF	TGCGCCAGCAGCACGGGACTGCCGAACAATGAGCAGTTCTTC
-	few	TRBV6-6	TRBJ2-6	CASSLLPSGANVLTF	TGTGCCAGCAGTCTACTACCCTCTGGGGCCAACGTCCTGACTTTC
-	-	TRBV9	TRBJ1-5	CASSVGPGGIGQPQHF	TGTGCCAGCAGCGTAGGACCGGGGGGCATTGGTCAGCCCCAGCATTTT
TRBD1	-	TRBV6-1	TRBJ2-4	CASSDRGLNIQYF	TGTGCCAGCAGCGACAGGGGGCTAAACATTCAGTACTTC
-	-	TRBV6-6	TRBJ1-5	CASSYGQGNLEPQHF	TGTGCCAGCAGTTACGGGCAGGGGAATTTAGAGCCCCAGCATTTT
-	few	TRBV6-5	TRBJ1-1	CASSYSKFADTEAFF	TGTGCCAGCAGTTACTCGAAATTCGCGGATACTGAAGCTTTCTTT
-	few	TRBV5-1	TRBJ1-2	CASSIGTNYGYTF	TGCGCCAGCAGCATCGGGACTAACTATGGCTACACCTTC
-	once	TRBV5-8	TRBJ2-7	CASSLLSYEQYF	TGTGCCAGCAGCTTGTTATCCTACGAGCAGTACTTC
TRBD1	-	TRBV30	TRBJ2-7	CAWIGDSTGYYEQYF	TGTGCCTGGATCGGGGACAGCACCGGATACTACGAGCAGTACTTC
TRBD2	-	TRBV2	TRBJ2-5	CASSVGLAGGPSETQYF	TGTGCCAGCAGCGTCGGGCTAGCGGGGGGGCCAAGTGAGACCCAGTACTTC
-	once	TRBV10-3	TRBJ1-1	CAMSGRGDRTEAFF	TGTGCCATGAGTGGCAGGGGCGATAGAACTGAAGCTTTCTTT
-	-	TRBV2	TRBJ1-4	CASRAGGEKLFF	TGTGCCAGCAGGGCAGGAGGTGAAAAACTGTTTTTT
-	-	TRBV10-2	TRBJ1-2	CASSESSAFRGYTF	TGCGCCAGCAGTGAGTCTTCAGCGTTTCGGGGCTACACCTTC
TRBD2	-	TRBV27	TRBJ2-5	CASSSQKRGKETQYF	TGTGCCAGCAGTTCTCAAAAGCGGGGGAAAGAGACCCAGTACTTC
TRBD1	-	TRBV11-2	TRBJ2-2	CASSFPGQGHGELFF	TGTGCCAGCAGCTTTCCGGGACAGGGGCACGGGGAGCTGTTTTTT
-	-	TRBV15	TRBJ1-2	CATSKDIMIAPGYTF	TGTGCCACCAGCAAGGACATTATGATCGCCCCTGGCTACACCTTC
TRBD2	-	TRBV18	TRBJ2-5	CASSPRGLAGGLGETQYF	TGTGCCAGCTCACCGCGGGGACTAGCGGGGGGGCTCGGAGAGACCCAGTACTTC
TRBD1	-	TRBV5-6	TRBJ1-2	CASSWGQEQNYGYTF	TGTGCCAGCAGCTGGGGACAGGAGCAAAACTATGGCTACACCTTC
TRBD1	-	TRBV5-1	TRBJ1-5	CASSTRQGTGNQPQHF	TGCGCCAGCAGTACACGACAGGGAACGGGCAATCAGCCCCAGCATTTT
TRBD1	-	TRBV7-9	TRBJ2-7	CSSSRTGASYEQYF	TGTTCCAGCAGCCGGACAGGGGCTTCCTACGAGCAGTACTTC
TRBD2	-	TRBV11-2	TRBJ2-3	CASSLVSLASGVTDTQYF	TGTGCCAGCAGCTTAGTCTCGCTGGCTAGCGGAGTAACAGATACGCAGTATTTT
-	few	TRBV9	TRBJ1-6	CASSGPFDSYNSPLHF	TGTGCCAGCAGCGGCCCCTTCGACAGTTATAATTCACCCCTCCACTTT
-	-	TRBV7-2	TRBJ2-5	CASSTQRSQETQYF	TGTGCCAGCAGCACACAGCGGTCCCAAGAGACCCAGTACTTC
-	-	TRBV2	TRBJ2-1	CASTLLLSSEQFF	TGTGCCAGCACCCTTTTACTTAGCAGTGAGCAGTTCTTC
TRBD1	-	TRBV6-6	TRBJ2-7	CASSPRDSLYEQYF	TGTGCCAGCAGTCCCCGGGACAGTCTCTACGAGCAGTACTTC
TRBD1	-	TRBV27	TRBJ1-5	CASSMNRGSNQPQHF	TGTGCCAGCTCTATGAACAGGGGTAGCAATCAGCCCCAGCATTTT
-	-	TRBV7-6	TRBJ1-3	CASTYAGAGNTIYF	TGTGCCAGCACGTACGCAGGGGCTGGAAACACCATATATTTT
-	-	TRBV6-1	TRBJ1-4	CASSNSQLNEKLFF	TGTGCCAGCAGCAACAGCCAACTTAATGAAAAACTGTTTTTT
-	few	TRBV4-2	TRBJ2-7	CASSHPFPSEQYF	TGTGCCAGCAGCCATCCGTTCCCGAGCGAGCAGTACTTC
-	-	TRBV6-5	TRBJ1-4	CASSYTGTEKLFF	TGTGCCAGCAGTTACACAGGAACTGAAAAACTGTTTTTT
TRBD1	-	TRBV28	TRBJ2-7	CASTGPGQGAWEQYF	TGTGCCAGCACCGGGCCGGGACAGGGGGCTTGGGAGCAGTACTTC
-	-	TRBV30	TRBJ2-7	CAWSVLGPAYEQYF	TGTGCCTGGAGTGTACTGGGGCCTGCCTACGAGCAGTACTTC
TRBD1	-	TRBV6-4	TRBJ1-4	CASSATGTGTSREKLFF	TGTGCCAGCAGTGCCACAGGGACAGGGACCTCGAGAGAAAAACTGTTTTTT
-	-	TRBV18	TRBJ1-1	CASSLLDSAGVDTEAFF	TGTGCCAGCTCACTCCTGGACTCCGCTGGAGTGGACACTGAAGCTTTCTTT
-	few	TRBV5-1	TRBJ1-5	CASSPDGDSNQPQHF	TGCGCCAGCAGTCCGGACGGGGATAGCAATCAGCCCCAGCATTTT
-	few	TRBV7-8	TRBJ1-1	CASSYIAGVATEAFF	TGTGCCAGCAGCTATATAGCAGGGGTGGCCACTGAAGCTTTCTTT
TRBD2	few	TRBV29-1	TRBJ2-7	CSVGLAADPSEQYF	TGCAGCGTTGGACTAGCGGCCGATCCCAGCGAGCAGTACTTC
-	few	TRBV5-6	TRBJ1-1	CASSLVVGGGMNTEAFF	TGTGCCAGCAGCTTGGTGGTAGGGGGGGGAATGAACACTGAAGCTTTCTTT
-	-	TRBV10-1	TRBJ2-2	CASSVQNPNTGELFF	TGCGCCAGCAGTGTACAGAACCCGAACACCGGGGAGCTGTTTTTT
-	-	TRBV6-1	TRBJ1-5	CASSEALQTNQPQHF	TGTGCCAGCAGTGAAGCTTTGCAGACAAATCAGCCCCAGCATTTT
-	few	TRBV7-9	TRBJ1-1	CASSLDLDTEAFF	TGTGCCAGCAGCTTAGACTTGGACACTGAAGCTTTCTTT
-	few	TRBV4-1	TRBJ1-1	CASSQAQTTLMNTEAFF	TGCGCCAGCAGCCAAGCACAGACTACTCTAATGAACACTGAAGCTTTCTTT